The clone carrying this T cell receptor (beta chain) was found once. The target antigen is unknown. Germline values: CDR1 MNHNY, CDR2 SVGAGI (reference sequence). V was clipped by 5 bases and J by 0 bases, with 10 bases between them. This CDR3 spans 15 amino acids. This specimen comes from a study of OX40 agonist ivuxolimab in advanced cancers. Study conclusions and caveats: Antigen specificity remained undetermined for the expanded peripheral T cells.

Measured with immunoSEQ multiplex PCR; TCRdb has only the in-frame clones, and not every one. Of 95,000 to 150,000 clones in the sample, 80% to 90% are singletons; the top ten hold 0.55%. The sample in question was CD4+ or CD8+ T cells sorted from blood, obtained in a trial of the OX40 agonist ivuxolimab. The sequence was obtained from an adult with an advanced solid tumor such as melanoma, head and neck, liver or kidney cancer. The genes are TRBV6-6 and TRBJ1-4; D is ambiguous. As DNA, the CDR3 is TGTGCCAGCAGTCGAGAGCTAGCAACTAATGAAAAACTGTTTTTT. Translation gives CASSRELATNEKLFF.